What follows describes a single T cell receptor beta chain. Its antigen remains unidentified. This sample is drawn from a study of shared clonotypes between healthy human individuals. Points from the study as a whole: It was the non-shared clonotypes that had lower generation probabilities than clonotypes shared by all four donors.

Investigators spread the genomic DNA of each subset evenly over several immunoSEQ plates. Some clones are missing from TCRdb's copy, which holds only in-frame ones; the method was immunoSEQ multiplex PCR. The table records approximately 2,000,000 clones, roughly 90% of them present only once. Germline CDR1 is MNHEY and CDR2 is SMNVEV (reference sequence). The CDR3 sequence is 11 residues long. With 7 bases removed from V and 4 bases from J, the gap between germline ends came to 7 bases. Sequencing was performed on naive CD4+ T cells from PBMCs. Specified subset: CD45RA+ positively selected. This TCR came from a young man in good health. Some clones in this sample may be carry-over from other donors' samples. The chain is built from TRBV27 and TRBJ1-2; D perhaps matches TRBD1 (5 bases). In DNA, the CDR3 is TGTGCCAGCAAAGGGACCTATGGCTACACCTTC. This gives the protein CASKGTYGYTF.